This is a list of T cell receptor beta chains from one sample in a study of blood T cells in healthy people across ages. TCRdb reprocessed the 5' RACE reads via MiXCR and lists one record per CDR3 protein. The sample lists roughly 680,000 distinct CDR3 sequences, around 50% seen once, with approximately 15% in the top ten. The material sequenced was blood. These receptors were obtained from a woman aged 80 or over in good health. Each CDR3 is given with its conserved first and last residue. A D gene is named only where the DNA matches it firmly. Size is omitted from some rows. Given values are once, few, many or a class for expanded clones.

v_gene	j_gene	d_gene	abundance	CDR3aa	CDR3nt
TRBV28	TRBJ2-7	.	.	CASWGAYEQYF	TGTGCCAGCTGGGGGGCCTACGAGCAGTACTTC
TRBV20-1	TRBJ2-3	.	.	CSAGDGGFSTDTQYF	TGCAGTGCTGGAGATGGGGGTTTCTCCACAGATACGCAGTATTTT
TRBV2	TRBJ2-2	.	.	CASRGTFTGELFF	TGTGCCAGCAGGGGGACCTTCACCGGGGAGCTGTTTTTT
TRBV30	TRBJ2-7	.	.	CAWSRMLPSYEQYF	TGTGCCTGGAGTCGGATGCTACCGTCCTACGAGCAGTACTTC
TRBV14	TRBJ2-5	.	.	CDSSFFKTQYF	TGCGACAGCAGCTTCTTTAAGACCCAGTACTTC
TRBV12-3/TRBV12-4	TRBJ2-3	.	.	CASSRTRPYTQYF	TGTGCCAGCAGTCGTACGCGTCCCTATACGCAGTATTTT
TRBV3-1	TRBJ2-7	.	few	CASSQVAAARYEQYF	TGTGCCAGCAGCCAAGTCGCCGCGGCTCGCTACGAGCAGTACTTC
TRBV4-1	TRBJ2-5	.	.	CASSWVAQETQYF	TGCGCCAGCAGCTGGGTAGCCCAAGAGACCCAGTACTTC
TRBV3-1	TRBJ2-7	TRBD2	many	CASSQVGVAGAYEQYF	TGTGCCAGCAGCCAAGTAGGGGTAGCGGGAGCTTACGAGCAGTACTTC
TRBV29-1	TRBJ2-5	TRBD1	many	CSVETGAGEQYF	TGCAGCGTTGAAACAGGGGCTGGAGAGCAGTACTTC
TRBV4-1	TRBJ2-7	.	once	CASSQDRFGGGYEQYF	TGCGCCAGCAGCCAAGATAGGTTCGGAGGCGGCTACGAGCAGTACTTC
TRBV29-1	TRBJ2-7	TRBD1	.	CSVRDRETYEQYF	TGCAGCGTTAGGGACAGGGAAACCTACGAGCAGTACTTC
TRBV3-1	TRBJ1-2	.	.	CASSLNPTGNYGYTF	TGTGCCAGCAGCCTAAATCCGACGGGAAACTATGGCTACACCTTC
TRBV7-4	TRBJ2-1	.	.	CASSVPIKANEQFF	TGTGCCAGCAGCGTCCCCATAAAGGCTAATGAGCAGTTCTTC
TRBV6-6	TRBJ2-3	.	many	CASSYGQIYTDTQYF	TGTGCCAGCAGTTACGGGCAAATATACACAGATACGCAGTATTTT
TRBV6-5	TRBJ1-6	.	.	CASSYSLDNSPLHF	TGTGCCAGCAGTTACTCCTTGGATAATTCACCCCTCCACTTT
TRBV15	TRBJ2-7	.	.	CATSRAGTSYEQYF	TGTGCCACCAGCAGAGCCGGGACATCCTACGAGCAGTACTTC
TRBV5-1	TRBJ2-2	TRBD2	.	CASSWTSGTGELFF	TGCGCCAGCAGTTGGACTAGCGGGACCGGGGAGCTGTTTTTT
TRBV7-9	TRBJ2-7	.	few	CASSSGSASYEQYF	TGTGCCAGCAGCTCGGGGTCTGCTTCCTACGAGCAGTACTTC
TRBV10-3	TRBJ2-5	TRBD2	.	CAISKSSGGAEETQYF	TGTGCCATCAGCAAGTCTAGCGGGGGGGCGGAAGAGACCCAGTACTTC
TRBV5-1	TRBJ2-1	TRBD2	.	CASMSGRSPSSYNEQFF	TGCGCCAGCATGAGCGGGAGGTCTCCGAGCTCCTACAATGAGCAGTTCTTC
TRBV20-1	TRBJ2-7	TRBD2	few	CSARGVGGRSYNEQYF	TGCAGTGCTAGAGGGGTCGGCGGGAGGTCCTACAATGAGCAGTACTTC
TRBV6-5	TRBJ1-6	TRBD1	.	CASSLGQDNSPLHF	TGTGCCAGCAGCCTTGGACAGGATAATTCACCCCTCCACTTT
TRBV9	TRBJ2-1	TRBD2	.	CASRTPGTSFHNEQFF	TGTGCCAGCAGGACCCCCGGGACTAGCTTCCACAATGAGCAGTTCTTC